Each of the 17 T cell receptor beta chains below was sequenced from the same sample in a study of cytomegalovirus exposure and HLA in healthy donors. Primers included in the PCR were 60 Vbeta and 13 Jbeta primers. Here immunoSEQ multiplex PCR was the method, and the copy in TCRdb shows in-frame clones only, minus some. The sample has some 95,000 clones, just under 80% seen once. What was sequenced was PBMCs. The receptors shown here come from a woman in her 40s in good health and CMV-seropositive.

The chain joins TRBV2 to TRBJ2-3; possibly TRBD1 for D (6 bases). CDR3 length equals 12 residues. Germline values: CDR1 SNHLY, CDR2 FYNNEI. V lost 6 bases to trimming and J lost 5 bases, with 9 bases between them. The CDR3 reads CASRRGGDTQYF. The CDR3 DNA follows: TGTGCCAGCAGGAGAGGGGGAGATACGCAGTATTTT.

The chain is built from TRBV7-8 and TRBJ2-2; 13 bases line up with TRBD2. Germline V lookup: CDR1 SGHVS, CDR2 FQNEAQ. This CDR3 is 17 amino acids long. The trim removed 5 bases at V and 3 bases at J, leaving 6 bases unmatched. The CDR3 spells CASSPGLAGVYTGELFF. The CDR3, as DNA: TGTGCCAGCAGCCCCGGACTAGCGGGAGTTTACACCGGGGAGCTGTTTTTT. Drawing the rest from reference TRBV7-8 and TRBJ2-2, the complete variable domain is GAGVSQSPRYKVAKRGQDVALRCDPISGHVSLFWYQQALGQGPEFLTYFQNEAQLDKSGLPSDRFFAERPEGSVSTLKIQRTQQEDSAVYLCASSPGLAGVYTGELFFGEGSRLTVL.

The sample holds a few counts of this clone. In DNA, the CDR3 is TGTGCCAGCAGTAAGGGATCGGGATTTACCTACGAGCAGTACTTC. As protein: CASSKGSGFTYEQYF. The rearrangement joins TRBV6-6 to TRBJ2-7; D is perhaps TRBD2 (5 bases). The CDR3 length is 15 residues. The V gene's germline CDR1 is MNHNY and CDR2 SVGAGI (reference sequence). Deletions cut 5 bases from V and 2 bases from J, with 16 bases between.

The chain joins TRBV11-2 to TRBJ1-5; D is possibly TRBD1 (5 bases). Trimming shortened V by 1 base and J by 2 bases, and 12 bases separated the two germline ends. Looked up from germline, CDR1 is SGHAT and CDR2 is FQNNGV. The CDR3 is 16 residues long. In nucleotides, the CDR3 is TGTGCCAGCAGCTTAGTGGCAGGGTTTGGCAATCAGCCCCAGCATTTT. Translation gives CASSLVAGFGNQPQHF.

This clone was recorded a few times. The rearrangement uses TRBV27 and TRBJ2-2; D unclear. V dropped 3 bases and J dropped 5 bases, with 7 bases sitting between them. CDR3 length: 13 amino acids. CDR1 and CDR2 from the germline V gene are MNHEY and SMNVEV (reference sequence). This CDR3 reads CASSLYITGELFF. In DNA form, the CDR3 reads TGTGCCAGCAGTTTGTACATTACCGGGGAGCTGTTTTTT.

The chain links TRBV2 to TRBJ1-1, with 8 bases aligning to TRBD1. V was clipped by 4 bases and J by 4 bases; unmatched bases: 2. The CDR3 runs to 13 residues. The V gene's germline CDR1 is SNHLY and CDR2 FYNNEI. The CDR3 here is CASSAGGATEAFF. CDR3 coding DNA: TGTGCCAGCAGTGCAGGGGGCGCCACTGAAGCTTTCTTT.

V usage is TRBV5-6 and J usage is TRBJ1-5, with D perhaps TRBD1 (6 bases). Germline V gene lookup returns CDR1 SGHDT and CDR2 YYEEEE. This CDR3 is built from 15 residues. Trimming pared 4 bases from V and 3 bases from J, leaving 14 bases between. The CDR3 sequence: CASSPWNRDNQPQHF. The CDR3 nucleotides read TGTGCCAGCAGCCCTTGGAACAGGGACAATCAGCCCCAGCATTTT.

The rearrangement uses TRBV7-9 and TRBJ2-3; TRBD2 aligns across 14 bases. V trimming: 11 bases; J trimming: 6 bases; junction bases outside the gene matches: 4. Germline-derived CDR1 and CDR2 are SEHNR and FQNEAQ (reference sequence). The CDR3 is 13 residues long. In DNA form, the CDR3 reads TGTGCCGGGAGGACTAGCGGGAGGGATACGCAGTATTTT. Protein: CAGRTSGRDTQYF.

This chain links TRBV7-8 with TRBJ2-3; 9 bases map to TRBD2. Germline-derived CDR1 and CDR2 are SGHVS and FQNEAQ. The CDR3 has 15 amino acids. The J segment lost 5 bases and the V segment lost 3 bases, leaving 6 bases of the junction unmatched. The CDR3 nucleotides are TGTGCCAGCAGCTTCGGGCGGGAGGGGGGAGATACGCAGTATTTT. It specifies CASSFGREGGDTQYF.

This clone was recorded only once. J is TRBJ2-5 and V is TRBV6-1, with 10 bases that match TRBD2. Per germline, CDR1 MNHNS and CDR2 SASEGT. Trimming removed 5 bases from V and 2 bases from J; junction bases left unmatched: 2. CDR3 size: 14 residues. The CDR3 bases are TGTGCCAGCAGTCGGACTAGCGGACAAGAGACCCAGTACTTC. This translates into CASSRTSGQETQYF.

The gene calls are TRBV5-4 and TRBJ1-1; D ambiguous. CDR3 length: 13 residues. V dropped 4 bases and J dropped 0 bases, with 7 bases sitting between them. Germline loops: CDR1 SGHNT, CDR2 YYREEE (reference sequence). CDR3 nucleotide sequence: TGTGCCAGCAGCCGGGTTATGAACACTGAAGCTTTCTTT. As protein: CASSRVMNTEAFF.

This chain joins TRBV15 and TRBJ1-1, with D maybe TRBD1 (6 bases). This CDR3 comprises 16 residues. CDR1 LNHNV and CDR2 YYDKDF come from the germline V gene (reference sequence). V lost 1 base and J 1 base, leaving 13 bases between the germline ends. The CDR3 is CATSRGSGQTNTEAFF. DNA for the CDR3: TGTGCCACCAGCAGAGGATCGGGACAAACGAACACTGAAGCTTTCTTT.

The chain recombines TRBV11-2 with TRBJ2-1, with 9 bases aligning to TRBD2. J gave up 5 bases and V 1 base, and 6 bases lay outside the gene matches. Germline V CDR1 and CDR2: SGHAT, FQNNGV. The CDR3 covers 16 residues. The CDR3 loop reads CASSLGGTSRNNEQFF. The CDR3 DNA reads as TGTGCCAGCAGCTTAGGCGGGACTAGCAGGAACAATGAGCAGTTCTTC.

This clone was recorded a few times. The rearrangement uses TRBV2 and TRBJ2-3; 11 bases are a match to TRBD1. The trim removed 2 bases at V and 4 bases at J, leaving 8 bases unmatched. Germline V gene sequence: CDR1 SNHLY, CDR2 FYNNEI. The CDR3 contains 17 residues. The CDR3: CASSEWGQGEGADTQYF. CDR3 bases: TGTGCCAGCAGTGAATGGGGACAGGGGGAAGGAGCAGATACGCAGTATTTT.

The V gene is TRBV5-1, the J gene TRBJ2-5; D perhaps matches TRBD2 (6 bases). Germline assignment: CDR1 SGHRS and CDR2 YFSETQ. This CDR3 contains 15 residues. V dropped 2 bases and J dropped 4 bases, with 15 bases sitting between them. CDR3 sequence: CASSLGGGTGETQYF. The CDR3, as DNA: TGCGCCAGCAGCTTAGGAGGAGGGACCGGAGAGACCCAGTACTTC.

The chain couples TRBV25-1 to TRBJ2-7; 10 bases line up with TRBD1. V gave up 8 bases and J gave up 7 bases; unmatched junction bases: 14. Germline-derived CDR1 and CDR2 are MGHDK and SYGVNS. The CDR3 length is 15 residues. CDR3 sequence reads: CASSPRWDRGYEQYF. CDR3 nucleotide sequence: TGTGCCAGCTCCCCCCGATGGGACAGGGGTTATGAGCAGTACTTC.

The chain recombines TRBV25-1 with TRBJ2-5; the match to TRBD2 covers 9 bases. J was trimmed by 1 base and V by 2 bases; bases with no gene match: 2. Germline V CDR1 and CDR2: MGHDK, SYGVNS. The CDR3 runs to 15 residues. This CDR3 reads CASSEPGLAQETQYF. DNA of the CDR3: TGTGCCAGCAGTGAACCGGGACTAGCCCAAGAGACCCAGTACTTC.